The sequence of this TCR beta chain was determined in a study of T cells after yellow fever vaccination. TCRdb ran MiXCR on the 5' RACE reads and lists one entry per CDR3 protein. The sample carries about 140,000 distinct CDR3 sequences, 5% to 7.5% recorded once. Trimming left V 1 base short and J 3 bases short, with 17 bases between. The CDR3 is 16 residues long. The germline CDR1 and CDR2 sequences are SGDLS and YYNGEE. This clonotype showed up many times. This TCR was recovered from a man aged 30-40 years who received the YFV17D yellow fever vaccine. The chain links TRBV9 to TRBJ2-7; D unresolved. Material: CD4+ T cells sorted from PBMCs, obtained 10 days after the yellow fever booster vaccination. DNA of the CDR3: TGTGCCAGCAGCGTATCCCCCAGCCCGTCGGACTACGAGCAGTACTTC. Protein: CASSVSPSPSDYEQYF.